The rows below give T cell receptor beta chains drawn from one sample of a study of blood T cell repertoires in COVID-19. TCRdb's copy holds only in-frame clones and misses some; the assay was immunoSEQ multiplex PCR. The sample gives approximately 70,000 clones, roughly nine tenths of which show up once; 2% to 3% is in the top ten. Sequencing was performed on peripheral blood. The receptors were sampled from a human donor in a cohort sampled during active COVID-19. Each CDR3 is given without its conserved first and last residue. The D gene is left open where the match is weak. Not every row has a clone size; where given, it reads once, few, many or a size class.

j_gene: TRBJ2-1; v_gene: TRBV2; abundance: NA; d_gene: TRBD1; CDR3aa: ASSPGQGVSYNEQF
j_gene: TRBJ1-1; v_gene: TRBV19; abundance: NA; d_gene: NA; CDR3aa: ASSMELNTEAF
j_gene: TRBJ2-1; v_gene: TRBV6-5; abundance: NA; d_gene: NA; CDR3aa: ASSSPTGYNEQF
j_gene: TRBJ1-1; v_gene: TRBV12-3/TRBV12-4; abundance: NA; d_gene: NA; CDR3aa: ASSFDRFTEAF
j_gene: TRBJ2-1; v_gene: TRBV19; abundance: NA; d_gene: NA; CDR3aa: ASSRDGINEQF
j_gene: TRBJ2-5; v_gene: TRBV5-1; abundance: NA; d_gene: TRBD2; CDR3aa: ASSPRPSGGEETQY
j_gene: TRBJ2-7; v_gene: TRBV3-1/TRBV3-2; abundance: once; d_gene: TRBD2; CDR3aa: ASSQVAGTEQY
j_gene: TRBJ2-1; v_gene: TRBV29-1; abundance: NA; d_gene: NA; CDR3aa: SAGAGNSYNEQF
j_gene: TRBJ2-7; v_gene: TRBV3-1/TRBV3-2; abundance: NA; d_gene: TRBD1; CDR3aa: ASSQDRTGEPYEQY
j_gene: TRBJ2-7; v_gene: TRBV29-1; abundance: NA; d_gene: NA; CDR3aa: SVEDPGAMTREQY
j_gene: TRBJ2-5; v_gene: TRBV14; abundance: NA; d_gene: NA; CDR3aa: ASSQGPNERFQETQY
j_gene: TRBJ2-1; v_gene: TRBV19; abundance: NA; d_gene: TRBD2; CDR3aa: ASSIFPLAGGMSQF
j_gene: TRBJ2-7; v_gene: TRBV5-6; abundance: NA; d_gene: NA; CDR3aa: ASSRDSNEQY
j_gene: TRBJ2-3; v_gene: TRBV4-1; abundance: NA; d_gene: TRBD2; CDR3aa: ASSQVLAGEDTQY
j_gene: TRBJ2-7; v_gene: TRBV2; abundance: few; d_gene: TRBD1; CDR3aa: ASSVGDRPTGGQY
j_gene: TRBJ1-6; v_gene: TRBV2; abundance: NA; d_gene: TRBD1; CDR3aa: ASSEEVRGNSPLH
j_gene: TRBJ1-1; v_gene: TRBV18; abundance: NA; d_gene: TRBD1; CDR3aa: ASQGANQNTEAF
j_gene: TRBJ1-1; v_gene: TRBV18; abundance: NA; d_gene: NA; CDR3aa: ASSPQSGRTTEAF
j_gene: TRBJ1-5; v_gene: TRBV7-3; abundance: NA; d_gene: NA; CDR3aa: ASSSESNQPQH
j_gene: TRBJ2-1; v_gene: TRBV5-1; abundance: NA; d_gene: TRBD1; CDR3aa: ASSSGTGRYNEQF
j_gene: TRBJ2-3; v_gene: TRBV6-5; abundance: NA; d_gene: TRBD1; CDR3aa: ASRDRGTDTQY
j_gene: TRBJ2-1; v_gene: TRBV7-2; abundance: NA; d_gene: NA; CDR3aa: ASSLGLPSSYNEQF
j_gene: TRBJ2-3; v_gene: TRBV7-8; abundance: once; d_gene: TRBD1; CDR3aa: ASSPNRGPGTQY
j_gene: TRBJ2-1; v_gene: TRBV3-1/TRBV3-2; abundance: NA; d_gene: TRBD2; CDR3aa: ASSQGLSGGYNEQF
j_gene: TRBJ2-2; v_gene: TRBV10-1; abundance: NA; d_gene: NA; CDR3aa: ASSGGGTGSTGELF
j_gene: TRBJ1-3; v_gene: TRBV18; abundance: NA; d_gene: NA; CDR3aa: ASSPGDSGNTIY
j_gene: TRBJ2-7; v_gene: TRBV5-5; abundance: NA; d_gene: TRBD1; CDR3aa: ASSFGQGTEQY
j_gene: TRBJ2-5; v_gene: TRBV6-5; abundance: NA; d_gene: TRBD1; CDR3aa: ASSYSPGQGFETQY
j_gene: TRBJ1-6; v_gene: TRBV2; abundance: once; d_gene: TRBD1; CDR3aa: ASSEPGGISPLH
j_gene: TRBJ2-2; v_gene: TRBV19; abundance: NA; d_gene: TRBD2; CDR3aa: ASSIWGLAGEELF
j_gene: TRBJ2-7; v_gene: TRBV29-1; abundance: NA; d_gene: NA; CDR3aa: SVAAGGTGDYEQY
j_gene: TRBJ2-1; v_gene: TRBV27; abundance: once; d_gene: TRBD2; CDR3aa: ASSTLGAGDNEQF
j_gene: TRBJ2-1; v_gene: TRBV19; abundance: NA; d_gene: NA; CDR3aa: ASEREFSSYNEQF
j_gene: TRBJ2-5; v_gene: TRBV21-1; abundance: NA; d_gene: NA; CDR3aa: ASSKATSGGVVETQY
j_gene: TRBJ2-1; v_gene: TRBV2; abundance: NA; d_gene: TRBD1; CDR3aa: ASSGTGGNEQF
j_gene: TRBJ2-4; v_gene: TRBV5-1; abundance: NA; d_gene: TRBD1; CDR3aa: ASSTGQVGQNIQY
j_gene: TRBJ2-3; v_gene: TRBV5-1; abundance: NA; d_gene: TRBD1; CDR3aa: ASHGDRGVTDTQY
j_gene: TRBJ2-1; v_gene: TRBV9; abundance: NA; d_gene: TRBD2; CDR3aa: ASSASPAGAYNEQF
j_gene: TRBJ1-5; v_gene: TRBV6-1; abundance: NA; d_gene: TRBD1; CDR3aa: ASSDGQGSNQPQH
j_gene: TRBJ2-1; v_gene: TRBV10-2; abundance: once; d_gene: TRBD1; CDR3aa: AIAGTAHNEQF
j_gene: TRBJ2-1; v_gene: TRBV11-2; abundance: few; d_gene: TRBD2; CDR3aa: ASSLSSGVYNEQF
j_gene: TRBJ2-4; v_gene: TRBV27; abundance: NA; d_gene: TRBD2; CDR3aa: ASSSSRGGLGIQY
j_gene: TRBJ1-1; v_gene: TRBV4-3; abundance: NA; d_gene: TRBD1; CDR3aa: ASSPGQGARRTEAF
j_gene: TRBJ2-5; v_gene: TRBV4-1; abundance: NA; d_gene: TRBD2; CDR3aa: ASSQGAGAPQETQY
j_gene: TRBJ2-2; v_gene: TRBV18; abundance: NA; d_gene: NA; CDR3aa: ASSPLRIGEASNTGELF
j_gene: TRBJ1-2; v_gene: TRBV6-2/TRBV6-3; abundance: NA; d_gene: TRBD1; CDR3aa: ASSYFGTGHGYT
j_gene: TRBJ2-7; v_gene: TRBV7-7; abundance: NA; d_gene: TRBD1; CDR3aa: ASSPRMGQAYEQY
j_gene: TRBJ2-7; v_gene: TRBV30; abundance: NA; d_gene: TRBD1; CDR3aa: ASSTGTGGFEQY
j_gene: TRBJ1-2; v_gene: TRBV7-2; abundance: once; d_gene: NA; CDR3aa: ASSPPPILRDDYGYT
j_gene: TRBJ2-2; v_gene: TRBV3-1/TRBV3-2; abundance: once; d_gene: TRBD2; CDR3aa: ASSQGLAGVGELF
j_gene: TRBJ2-3; v_gene: TRBV6-2/TRBV6-3; abundance: NA; d_gene: NA; CDR3aa: ASSPNGVSTDTQY
j_gene: TRBJ1-2; v_gene: TRBV27; abundance: NA; d_gene: NA; CDR3aa: ASSPRGDYGYT
j_gene: TRBJ1-5; v_gene: TRBV10-3; abundance: once; d_gene: NA; CDR3aa: AISEGHNSNQPQH
j_gene: TRBJ2-7; v_gene: TRBV7-9; abundance: NA; d_gene: TRBD2; CDR3aa: ASSNQAGASYEQY